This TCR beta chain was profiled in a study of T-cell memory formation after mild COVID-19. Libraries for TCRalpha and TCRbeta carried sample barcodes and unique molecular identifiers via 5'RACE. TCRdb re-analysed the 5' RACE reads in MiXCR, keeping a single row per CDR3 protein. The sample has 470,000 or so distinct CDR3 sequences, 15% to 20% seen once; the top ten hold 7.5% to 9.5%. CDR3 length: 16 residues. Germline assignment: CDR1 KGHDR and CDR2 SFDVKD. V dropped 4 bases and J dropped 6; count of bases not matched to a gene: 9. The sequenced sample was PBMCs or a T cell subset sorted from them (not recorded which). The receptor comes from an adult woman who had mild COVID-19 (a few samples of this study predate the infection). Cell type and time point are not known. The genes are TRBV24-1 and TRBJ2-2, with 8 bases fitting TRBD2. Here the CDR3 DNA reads TGTGCCACCAGTGACCTCAGCGGGGGCGCCCCCGGGGAGCTGTTTTTT. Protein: CATSDLSGGAPGELFF.